This T cell receptor (beta chain) was profiled in a study of cytomegalovirus exposure and HLA in healthy donors. Overall study context: Both the 100 to 150 validation repertoires and the roughly 640 first-cohort repertoires used the same platform, as reported by a later analysis.

Separate from the approximately 700-subject first cohort was the approximately 110-subject validation cohort, to which the donors belonged. V lost 4 bases, J lost 4 bases, and 4 bases stayed unmatched. Germline V lookup: CDR1 SGHRS, CDR2 YFSETQ. There are 15 residues in the CDR3. The protocol was immunoSEQ multiplex PCR, while the TCRdb copy is restricted to in-frame clones and leaves out a portion. Seen here are 190,000 or so clones, approximately 83% observed once, and the top ten hold 2.8%. General observations from the study: A classifier reportedly called cytomegalovirus status with high sensitivity and specificity.

Worth noting for this clone: Its antigen remains unidentified.

This clonotype originated in a woman aged 18 to 35 in good health and CMV-seropositive. The J gene is TRBJ1-3, the V gene TRBV5-1, with 11 bases matching TRBD1. The sample consisted of PBMCs. CDR3 DNA: TGCGCCAGCAGCAGGGACAGGGGGGCAGGAAACACCATATATTTT. Translated: CASSRDRGAGNTIYF.